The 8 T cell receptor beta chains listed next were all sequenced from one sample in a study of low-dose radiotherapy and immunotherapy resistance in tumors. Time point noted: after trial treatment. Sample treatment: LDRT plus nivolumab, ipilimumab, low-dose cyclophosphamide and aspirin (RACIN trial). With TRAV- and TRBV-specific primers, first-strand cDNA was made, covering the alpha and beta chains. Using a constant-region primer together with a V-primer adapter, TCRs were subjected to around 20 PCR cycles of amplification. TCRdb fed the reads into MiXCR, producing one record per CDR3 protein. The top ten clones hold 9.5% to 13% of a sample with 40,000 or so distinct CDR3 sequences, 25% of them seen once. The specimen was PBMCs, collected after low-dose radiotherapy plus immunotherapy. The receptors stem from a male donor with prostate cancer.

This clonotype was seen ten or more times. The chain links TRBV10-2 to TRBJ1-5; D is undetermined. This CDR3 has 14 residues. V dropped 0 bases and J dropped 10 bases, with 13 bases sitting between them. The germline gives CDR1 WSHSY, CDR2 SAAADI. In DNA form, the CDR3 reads TGCGCCAGCAGTGAGTCGAATCGTGAGAACCCCCAGCATTTT. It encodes CASSESNRENPQHF.

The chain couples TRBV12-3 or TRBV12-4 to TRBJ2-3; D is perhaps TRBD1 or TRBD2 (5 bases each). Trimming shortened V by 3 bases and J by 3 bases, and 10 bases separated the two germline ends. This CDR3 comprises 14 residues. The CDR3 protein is CASSLGRETDTQYF. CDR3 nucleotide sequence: TGTGCCAGCAGTTTGGGCAGGGAGACAGATACGCAGTATTTT.

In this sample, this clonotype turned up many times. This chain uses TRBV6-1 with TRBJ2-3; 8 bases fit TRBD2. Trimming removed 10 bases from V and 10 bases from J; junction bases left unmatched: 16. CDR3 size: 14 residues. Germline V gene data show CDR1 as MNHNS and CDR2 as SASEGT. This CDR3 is CATAGGLSPSAQYF. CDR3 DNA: TGTGCCACTGCGGGGGGTCTATCCCCGTCAGCGCAGTATTTT.

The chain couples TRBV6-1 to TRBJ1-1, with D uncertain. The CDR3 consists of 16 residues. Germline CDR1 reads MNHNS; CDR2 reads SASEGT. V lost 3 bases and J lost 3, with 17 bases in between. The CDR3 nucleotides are TGTGCCAGCAGTGACGGAGCCCCCGGACGGGACACTGAAGCTTTCTTT. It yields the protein CASSDGAPGRDTEAFF.

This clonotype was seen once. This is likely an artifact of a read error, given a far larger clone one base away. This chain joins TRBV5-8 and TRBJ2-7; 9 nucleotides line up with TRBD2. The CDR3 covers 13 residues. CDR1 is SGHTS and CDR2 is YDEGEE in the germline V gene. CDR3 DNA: TGTGTCAGCAGCCGGACTAGCGTATACGAGCAGTACTTC. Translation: CVSSRTSVYEQYF.

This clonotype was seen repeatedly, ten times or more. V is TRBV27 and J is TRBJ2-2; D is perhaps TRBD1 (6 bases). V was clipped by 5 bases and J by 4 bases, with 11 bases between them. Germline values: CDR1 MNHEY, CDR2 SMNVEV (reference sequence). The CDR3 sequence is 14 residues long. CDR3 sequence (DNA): TGTGCCAGCAGTCCGACACAGGGCACCGGGGAGCTGTTTTTT. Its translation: CASSPTQGTGELFF.

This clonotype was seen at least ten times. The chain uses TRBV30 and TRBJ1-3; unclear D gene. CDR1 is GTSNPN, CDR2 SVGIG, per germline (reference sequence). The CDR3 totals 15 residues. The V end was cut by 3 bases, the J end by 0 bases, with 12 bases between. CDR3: CAWSAKITSGNTIYF. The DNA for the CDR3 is TGTGCCTGGAGCGCCAAGATCACCTCTGGAAACACCATATATTTT. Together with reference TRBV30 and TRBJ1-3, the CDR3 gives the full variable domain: SQTIHQWPATLVQPVGSPLSLECTVEGTSNPNLYWYRQAAGRGLQLLFYSVGIGQISSEVPQNLSASRPQDRQFILSSKKLLLSDSGFYLCAWSAKITSGNTIYFGEGSWLTVV.

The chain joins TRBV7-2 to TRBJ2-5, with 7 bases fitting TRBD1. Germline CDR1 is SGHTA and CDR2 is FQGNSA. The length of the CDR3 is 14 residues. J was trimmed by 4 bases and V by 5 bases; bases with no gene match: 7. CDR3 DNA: TGTGCCAGCAGCCAGCGGACAGGTCCAGAGACCCAGTACTTC. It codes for CASSQRTGPETQYF.